This is a list of T cell receptor beta chains from one sample in a study of cytomegalovirus exposure and HLA in healthy donors. Assay: immunoSEQ multiplex PCR; the TCRdb copy retains only in-frame clones and omits some. The sample records roughly 100,000 clones, 83% being singletons. The sample was PBMCs. The receptors come from a man between 18 and 29 years old in good health and CMV-seronegative. Both conserved end residues are part of each CDR3. Fields, in order: J gene, D gene, clone size, V gene, CDR3 DNA, CDR3 protein. A D gene is named only where the DNA matches it firmly. Size values are once, few and many counts, or a class for expanded clones, and some rows have none.

J gene: TRBJ1-1
D gene: TRBD1
clone size: few
V gene: TRBV6-5
CDR3 DNA: TGTGCCAGCAGTTACCAACAGGGGGCAAGCACTGAAGCTTTCTTT
CDR3 protein: CASSYQQGASTEAFF

J gene: TRBJ1-1
D gene: .
clone size: .
V gene: TRBV6-5
CDR3 DNA: TGTGCCAGCCGTTATTTAGGGGCCGGTACTGAAGCTTTCTTT
CDR3 protein: CASRYLGAGTEAFF

J gene: TRBJ1-1
D gene: .
clone size: few
V gene: TRBV6-5
CDR3 DNA: TGTGCCAGCATCCAGGCAGGGAACACTGAAGCTTTCTTT
CDR3 protein: CASIQAGNTEAFF

J gene: TRBJ2-1
D gene: .
clone size: .
V gene: TRBV28
CDR3 DNA: TGTGCCAGCAATAATTACAATGAGCAGTTCTTC
CDR3 protein: CASNNYNEQFF

J gene: TRBJ1-2
D gene: .
clone size: .
V gene: TRBV4-3
CDR3 DNA: TGCGCCAGCAGCCAAGCCCCGCCTACTAACTATGGCTACACCTTC
CDR3 protein: CASSQAPPTNYGYTF

J gene: TRBJ2-6
D gene: .
clone size: .
V gene: TRBV10-2
CDR3 DNA: TGCGCCAGCAGTGAATGGAGGGGGCCTGGGGCCAACGTCCTGACTTTC
CDR3 protein: CASSEWRGPGANVLTF

J gene: TRBJ1-1
D gene: .
clone size: .
V gene: TRBV5-1
CDR3 DNA: TGCGCCAGCAGCTCGAGGGAGGGCACTGAAGCTTTCTTT
CDR3 protein: CASSSREGTEAFF

J gene: TRBJ1-2
D gene: TRBD1
clone size: .
V gene: TRBV5-1
CDR3 DNA: TGCGCCAGCAGCTTGCCGGGACAGGGTAGTCATGGCTACACCTTC
CDR3 protein: CASSLPGQGSHGYTF

J gene: TRBJ2-1
D gene: TRBD2
clone size: .
V gene: TRBV6-1
CDR3 DNA: TGTGCCAGCAGTGAGTCGGAGCGGGAGGGTCTGGTTGAGCAGTTCTTC
CDR3 protein: CASSESEREGLVEQFF

J gene: TRBJ1-1
D gene: .
clone size: .
V gene: TRBV12-5
CDR3 DNA: TGTGCTAGTGGTTTGGTACCCAGGCCCATAGGGGCTGAAGCTTTCTTT
CDR3 protein: CASGLVPRPIGAEAFF

J gene: TRBJ2-5
D gene: TRBD2
clone size: .
V gene: TRBV10-3
CDR3 DNA: TGTGCCATCAGTGAGCCGGGAGGTGAAGAGACCCAGTACTTC
CDR3 protein: CAISEPGGEETQYF

J gene: TRBJ2-7
D gene: TRBD1
clone size: once
V gene: TRBV4-3
CDR3 DNA: TGCGCCAGCAGCCTATTGACAGGGGACTCCTACGAGCAGTACTTC
CDR3 protein: CASSLLTGDSYEQYF

J gene: TRBJ1-6
D gene: TRBD1
clone size: .
V gene: TRBV27
CDR3 DNA: TGTGCCAGCAGTACAGGGGAGAGGAATTCACCCCTCCACTTT
CDR3 protein: CASSTGERNSPLHF

J gene: TRBJ1-4
D gene: .
clone size: .
V gene: TRBV6-4
CDR3 DNA: TGTGCCAGCCGGAGAGATTACCCTTACCCCGATGAAAAACTGTTTTTT
CDR3 protein: CASRRDYPYPDEKLFF

J gene: TRBJ1-1
D gene: TRBD1
clone size: .
V gene: TRBV19
CDR3 DNA: TGTGCCAGTAGTACTCAGGGGGCCCGAACTGAAGCTTTCTTT
CDR3 protein: CASSTQGARTEAFF

J gene: TRBJ1-2
D gene: .
clone size: once
V gene: TRBV6-1
CDR3 DNA: TGTGCCAGCAGTGAAAATCATCAGGGGCCTAACCTTATTCCCTATGGCTACACCTTC
CDR3 protein: CASSENHQGPNLIPYGYTF

J gene: TRBJ2-7
D gene: .
clone size: .
V gene: TRBV28
CDR3 DNA: TGTGCCAGCAGTTTAAGGGGAGCGGGCCCTGACGAGCAGTACTTC
CDR3 protein: CASSLRGAGPDEQYF

J gene: TRBJ1-3
D gene: .
clone size: once
V gene: TRBV21-1
CDR3 DNA: TGTGCCAGCAGCAAACCTTCAGGGGATACCGGAAACACCATATATTTT
CDR3 protein: CASSKPSGDTGNTIYF

J gene: TRBJ2-7
D gene: TRBD2
clone size: few
V gene: TRBV6-5
CDR3 DNA: TGTGCCAGCAGGGGCGGGAGATACTCCTACGAGCAGTACTTC
CDR3 protein: CASRGGRYSYEQYF

J gene: TRBJ2-1
D gene: .
clone size: once
V gene: TRBV7-9
CDR3 DNA: TGTGCCAGCAGCTGGGGGCTAGCGGCTAATGAGCAGTTCTTC
CDR3 protein: CASSWGLAANEQFF

J gene: TRBJ1-4
D gene: .
clone size: .
V gene: TRBV18
CDR3 DNA: TGTGCCAGCTCACCACGAGGAGCAACTAATGAAAAACTGTTTTTT
CDR3 protein: CASSPRGATNEKLFF

J gene: TRBJ1-1
D gene: TRBD1
clone size: .
V gene: TRBV4-3
CDR3 DNA: TGCGCCAGCAGCCAAGCAGACCCGGGACAGGGGTATTCTGAAGCTTTCTTT
CDR3 protein: CASSQADPGQGYSEAFF